This TCR beta chain was recorded in a study of CD8 T cells in ankylosing spondylitis. Study results and caveats: A subset of motif variants has previously been described in the synovial fluid and blood of reactive arthritis. Disease-linked clones, CD8+, were relatively rare in peripheral blood. There was reportedly significant enrichment of clones that were disease-linked in matched ankylosing spondylitis synovial fluid. A motif of roughly 8 highly homologous TCR beta variants was seen as apparently characteristic of ankylosing spondylitis blood.

This clonotype has a count of ten or more. The antigen remains undetermined. Each CDR3 protein gets one entry after TCRdb re-called the 5' RACE reads with MiXCR. The sample carries approximately 260,000 distinct CDR3 sequences, 18% recorded once. This CDR3 region has 13 residues. V shed 4 bases and J 10 bases; nucleotides not matched to a gene: 10. Germline assignment: CDR1 SQVTM and CDR2 ANQGSEA. Material for sequencing was blood, either unsorted or a sorted T cell fraction (not recorded which). V is TRBV29-1 and J is TRBJ2-1; 7 bases line up with TRBD2. This sequence originates from a male donor with ankylosing spondylitis or in good health (not recorded which). The CDR3 region has the DNA TGCAGCGTTGTATCGGCGGGAGATTTCGAGCAGTTCTTC. Translation: CSVVSAGDFEQFF.